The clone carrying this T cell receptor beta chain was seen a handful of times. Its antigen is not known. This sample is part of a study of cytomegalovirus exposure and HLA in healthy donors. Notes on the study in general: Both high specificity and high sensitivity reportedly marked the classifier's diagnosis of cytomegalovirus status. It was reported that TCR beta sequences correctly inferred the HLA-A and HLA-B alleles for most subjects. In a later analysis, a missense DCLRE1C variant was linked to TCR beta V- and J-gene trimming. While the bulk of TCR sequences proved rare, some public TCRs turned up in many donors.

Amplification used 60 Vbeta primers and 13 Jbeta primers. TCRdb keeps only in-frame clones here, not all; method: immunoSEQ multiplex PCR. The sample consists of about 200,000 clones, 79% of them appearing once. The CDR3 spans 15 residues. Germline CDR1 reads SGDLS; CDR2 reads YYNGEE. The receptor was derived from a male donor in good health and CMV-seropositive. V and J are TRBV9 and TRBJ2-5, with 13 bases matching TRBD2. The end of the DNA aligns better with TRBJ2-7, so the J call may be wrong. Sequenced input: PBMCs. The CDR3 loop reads CASSVGTSGAYEQYF. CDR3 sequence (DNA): TGTGCCAGCAGCGTCGGGACTAGCGGGGCCTACGAGCAGTACTTC.